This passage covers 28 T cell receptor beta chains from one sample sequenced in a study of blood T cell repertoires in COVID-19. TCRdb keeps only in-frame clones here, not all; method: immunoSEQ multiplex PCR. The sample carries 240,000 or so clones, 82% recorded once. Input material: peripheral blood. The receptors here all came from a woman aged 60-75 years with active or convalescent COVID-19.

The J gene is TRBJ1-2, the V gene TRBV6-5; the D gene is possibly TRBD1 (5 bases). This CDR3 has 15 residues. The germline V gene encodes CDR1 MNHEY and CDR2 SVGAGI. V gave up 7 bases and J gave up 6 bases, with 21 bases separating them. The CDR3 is CASTMWTQGGDGYTF. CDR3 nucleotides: TGTGCCAGCACCATGTGGACCCAGGGCGGGGATGGCTACACCTTC.

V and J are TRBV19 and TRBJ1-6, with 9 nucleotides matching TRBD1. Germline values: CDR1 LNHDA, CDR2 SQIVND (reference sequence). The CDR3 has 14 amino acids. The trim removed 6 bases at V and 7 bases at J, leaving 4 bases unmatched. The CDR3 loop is CASSLTGGNSPLHF. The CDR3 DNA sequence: TGTGCCAGTAGCCTGACAGGGGGAAATTCACCCCTCCACTTT.

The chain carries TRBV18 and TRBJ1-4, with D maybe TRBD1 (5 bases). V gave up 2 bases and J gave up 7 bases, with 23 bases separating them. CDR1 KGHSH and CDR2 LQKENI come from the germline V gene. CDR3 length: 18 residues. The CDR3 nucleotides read TGTGCCAGCTCACCATTCCGCATGGAGGGAAGGACAACTGAAAAACTGTTTTTT. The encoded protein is CASSPFRMEGRTTEKLFF. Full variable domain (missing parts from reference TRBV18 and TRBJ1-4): NAGVMQNPRHLVRRRGQEARLRCSPMKGHSHVYWYRQLPEEGLKFMVYLQKENIIDESGMPKERFSAEFPKEGPSILRIQQVVRGDSAAYFCASSPFRMEGRTTEKLFFGSGTQLSVL.

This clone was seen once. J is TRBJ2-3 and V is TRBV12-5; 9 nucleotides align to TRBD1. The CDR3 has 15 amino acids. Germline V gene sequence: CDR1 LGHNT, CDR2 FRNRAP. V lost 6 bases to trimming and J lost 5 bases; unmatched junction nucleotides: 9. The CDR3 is CASGLQGQGKDTQYF. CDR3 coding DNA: TGTGCTAGTGGCCTACAGGGACAGGGTAAAGATACGCAGTATTTT.

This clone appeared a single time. CDR3 loop: CASSLKQGADTQYF. In nucleotides, the CDR3 is TGTGCCAGCAGCTTAAAGCAGGGGGCGGATACGCAGTATTTT. The chain carries TRBV7-8 and TRBJ2-3; 8 nucleotides agree with TRBD1. CDR3 length: 14 amino acids. Germline V lookup: CDR1 SGHVS, CDR2 FQNEAQ. The V gene end was trimmed by 2 bases and the J gene end by 6 bases; junction bases not matched to a gene: 4.

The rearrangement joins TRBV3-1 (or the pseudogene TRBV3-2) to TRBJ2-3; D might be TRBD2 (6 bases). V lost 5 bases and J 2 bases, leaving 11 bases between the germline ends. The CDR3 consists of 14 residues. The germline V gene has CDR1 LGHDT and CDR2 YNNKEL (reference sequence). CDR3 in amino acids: CASSDRTITDTQYF. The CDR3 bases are TGTGCCAGCAGCGACCGGACTATCACAGATACGCAGTATTTT.

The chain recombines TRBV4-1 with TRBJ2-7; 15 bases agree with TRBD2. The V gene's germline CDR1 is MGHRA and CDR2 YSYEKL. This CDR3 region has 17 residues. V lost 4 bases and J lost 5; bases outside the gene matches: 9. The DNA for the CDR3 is TGCGCCAGCAGCCCGGGACTAGCGGGGGGCCCCCCCCACGAGCAGTACTTC. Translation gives CASSPGLAGGPPHEQYF.

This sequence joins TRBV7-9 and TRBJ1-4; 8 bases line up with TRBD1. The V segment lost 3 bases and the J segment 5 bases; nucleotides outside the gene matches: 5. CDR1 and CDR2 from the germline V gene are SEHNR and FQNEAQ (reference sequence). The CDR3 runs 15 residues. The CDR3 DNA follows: TGTGCCAGCAGCTTGCCGACAGGGGCAAATGAAAAACTGTTTTTT. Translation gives CASSLPTGANEKLFF.

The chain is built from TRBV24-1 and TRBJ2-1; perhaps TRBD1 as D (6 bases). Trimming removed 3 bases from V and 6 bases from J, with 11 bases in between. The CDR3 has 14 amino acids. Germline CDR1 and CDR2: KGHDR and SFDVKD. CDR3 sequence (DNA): TGTGCCACCAGTGATCCGCGGACAGTCAATGAGCAGTTCTTC. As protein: CATSDPRTVNEQFF.

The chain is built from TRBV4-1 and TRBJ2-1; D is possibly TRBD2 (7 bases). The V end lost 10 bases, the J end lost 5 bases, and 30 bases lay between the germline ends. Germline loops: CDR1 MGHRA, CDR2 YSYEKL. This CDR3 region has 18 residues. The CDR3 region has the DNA TGCGCCACCAGTCGACTGGGGGCCCTAGCGGCGGTGGACAATGAGCAGTTCTTC. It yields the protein CATSRLGALAAVDNEQFF.

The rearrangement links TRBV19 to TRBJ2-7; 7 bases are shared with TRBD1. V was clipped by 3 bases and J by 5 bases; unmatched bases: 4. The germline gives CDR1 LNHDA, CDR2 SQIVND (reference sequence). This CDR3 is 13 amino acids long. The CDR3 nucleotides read TGTGCCAGTAGTATCGACAGGGAGCACGAGCAGTACTTC. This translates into CASSIDREHEQYF.

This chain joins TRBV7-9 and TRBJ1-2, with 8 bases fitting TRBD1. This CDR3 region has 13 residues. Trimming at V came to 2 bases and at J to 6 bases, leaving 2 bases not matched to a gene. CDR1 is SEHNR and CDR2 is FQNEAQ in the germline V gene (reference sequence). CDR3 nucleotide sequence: TGTGCCAGCAGCTTACGGACAGGGAATGGCTACACCTTC. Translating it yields CASSLRTGNGYTF.

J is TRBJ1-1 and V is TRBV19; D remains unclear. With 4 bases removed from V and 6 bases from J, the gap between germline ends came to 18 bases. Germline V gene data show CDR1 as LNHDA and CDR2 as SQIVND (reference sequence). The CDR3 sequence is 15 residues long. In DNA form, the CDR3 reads TGTGCCAGTAGTAGACCCACCGAGGGAAATGCTGAAGCTTTCTTT. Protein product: CASSRPTEGNAEAFF.

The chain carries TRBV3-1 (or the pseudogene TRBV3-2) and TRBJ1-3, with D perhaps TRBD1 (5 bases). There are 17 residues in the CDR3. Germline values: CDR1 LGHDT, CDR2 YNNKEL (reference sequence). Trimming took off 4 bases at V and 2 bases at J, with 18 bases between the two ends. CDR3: CASSPRGGDSAGNTIYF. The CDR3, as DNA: TGTGCCAGCAGCCCACGGGGGGGGGACTCCGCTGGAAACACCATATATTTT.

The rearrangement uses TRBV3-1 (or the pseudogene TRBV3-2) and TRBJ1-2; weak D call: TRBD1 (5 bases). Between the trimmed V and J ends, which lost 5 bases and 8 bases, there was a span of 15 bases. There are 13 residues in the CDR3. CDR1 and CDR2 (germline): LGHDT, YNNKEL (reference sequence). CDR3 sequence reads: CASSVQGLRGYTF. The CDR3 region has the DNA TGTGCCAGCAGCGTCCAGGGATTAAGGGGCTACACCTTC.

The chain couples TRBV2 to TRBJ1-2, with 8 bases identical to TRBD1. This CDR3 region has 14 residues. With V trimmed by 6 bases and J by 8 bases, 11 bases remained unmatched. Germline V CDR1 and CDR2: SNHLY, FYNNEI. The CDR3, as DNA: TGTGCCAGCAGGCTGGACCAGGGGGCTTACGGCTACACCTTC. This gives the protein CASRLDQGAYGYTF.

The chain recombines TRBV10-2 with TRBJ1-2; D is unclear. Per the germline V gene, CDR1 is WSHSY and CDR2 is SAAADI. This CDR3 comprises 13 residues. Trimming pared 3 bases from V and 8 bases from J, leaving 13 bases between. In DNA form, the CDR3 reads TGCGCCAGCAGTGAAGGCGGCAGACGGGGCTACACCTTC. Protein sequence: CASSEGGRRGYTF.

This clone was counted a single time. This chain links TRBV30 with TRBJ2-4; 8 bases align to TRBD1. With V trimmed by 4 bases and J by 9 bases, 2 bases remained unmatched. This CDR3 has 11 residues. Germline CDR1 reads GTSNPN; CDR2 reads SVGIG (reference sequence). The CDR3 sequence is CAWTGGGIQYF. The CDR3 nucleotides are TGTGCCTGGACAGGGGGCGGCATTCAGTACTTC.

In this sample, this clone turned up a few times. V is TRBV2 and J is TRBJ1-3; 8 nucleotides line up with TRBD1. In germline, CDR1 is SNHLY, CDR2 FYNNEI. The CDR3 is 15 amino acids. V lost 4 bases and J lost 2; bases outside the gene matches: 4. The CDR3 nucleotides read TGTGCCAGCAGTGCCCAGGGGGCGGCTGGAAACACCATATATTTT. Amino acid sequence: CASSAQGAAGNTIYF.

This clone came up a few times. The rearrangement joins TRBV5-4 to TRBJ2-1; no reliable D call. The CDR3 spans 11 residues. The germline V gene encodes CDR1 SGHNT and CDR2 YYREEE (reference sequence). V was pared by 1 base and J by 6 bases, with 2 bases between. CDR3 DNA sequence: TGTGCCAGCAGCTTGCTCAATGAGCAGTTCTTC. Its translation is CASSLLNEQFF.

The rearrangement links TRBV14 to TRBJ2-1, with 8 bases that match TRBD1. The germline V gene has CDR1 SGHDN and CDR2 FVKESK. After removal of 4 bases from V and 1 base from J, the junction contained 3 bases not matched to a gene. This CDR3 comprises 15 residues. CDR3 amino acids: CASSPRQGSYNEQFF. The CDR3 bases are TGTGCCAGCAGCCCCCGACAGGGGTCCTACAATGAGCAGTTCTTC.

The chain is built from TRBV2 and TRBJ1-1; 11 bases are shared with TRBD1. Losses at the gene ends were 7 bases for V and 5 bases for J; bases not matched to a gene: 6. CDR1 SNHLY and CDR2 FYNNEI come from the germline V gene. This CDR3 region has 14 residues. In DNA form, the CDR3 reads TGTGCCAGCAAATTGGACAGGGGGCGTACTGAAGCTTTCTTT. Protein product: CASKLDRGRTEAFF.

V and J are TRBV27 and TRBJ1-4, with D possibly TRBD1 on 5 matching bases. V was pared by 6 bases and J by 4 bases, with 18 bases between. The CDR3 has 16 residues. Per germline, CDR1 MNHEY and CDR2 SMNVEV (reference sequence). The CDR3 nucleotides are TGTGCCAGCAGCCTCCAGAAGGGGTTTAGTAATGAAAAACTGTTTTTT. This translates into CASSLQKGFSNEKLFF.

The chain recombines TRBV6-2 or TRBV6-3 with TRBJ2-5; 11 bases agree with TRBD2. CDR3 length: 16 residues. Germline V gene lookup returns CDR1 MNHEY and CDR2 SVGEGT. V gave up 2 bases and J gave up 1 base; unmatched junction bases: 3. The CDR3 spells CASSYSLAGGQETQYF. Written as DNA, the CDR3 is TGTGCCAGCAGTTACAGTCTAGCGGGGGGCCAAGAGACCCAGTACTTC.

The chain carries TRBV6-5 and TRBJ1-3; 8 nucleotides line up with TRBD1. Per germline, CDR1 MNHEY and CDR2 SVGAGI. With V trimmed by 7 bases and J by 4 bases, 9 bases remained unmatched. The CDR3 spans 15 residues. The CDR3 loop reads CASTKQGVRGNTIYF. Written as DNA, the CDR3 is TGTGCCAGCACCAAACAGGGGGTTCGGGGAAACACCATATATTTT.

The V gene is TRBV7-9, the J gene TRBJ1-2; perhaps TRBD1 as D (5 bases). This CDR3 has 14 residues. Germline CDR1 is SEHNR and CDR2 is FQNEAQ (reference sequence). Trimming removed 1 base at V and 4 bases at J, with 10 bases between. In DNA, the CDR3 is TGTGCCAGCAGCTTAGGGCAGGGAAGCTATGGCTACACCTTC. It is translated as CASSLGQGSYGYTF.

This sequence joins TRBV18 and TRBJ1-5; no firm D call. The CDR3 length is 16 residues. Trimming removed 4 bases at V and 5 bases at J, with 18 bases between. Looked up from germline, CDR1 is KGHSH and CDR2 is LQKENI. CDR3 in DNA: TGTGCCAGCTCACTAAGTCCCGGGAACCTCGATCAGCCCCAGCATTTT. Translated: CASSLSPGNLDQPQHF.

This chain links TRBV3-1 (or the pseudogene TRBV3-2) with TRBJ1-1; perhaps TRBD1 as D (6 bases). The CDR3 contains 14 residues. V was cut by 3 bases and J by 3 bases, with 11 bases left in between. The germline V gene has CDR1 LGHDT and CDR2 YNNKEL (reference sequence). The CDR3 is CASSQAAGDTEAFF. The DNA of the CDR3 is TGTGCCAGCAGCCAGGCGGCAGGGGACACTGAAGCTTTCTTT.